One TCR beta chain is described in this entry. What it recognizes is unknown. Profiling relied on immunoSEQ multiplex PCR, and the TCRdb table lists in-frame clones only, not all of them. The sample carries about 29,000 clones, 87% recorded once. CDR1 GTSNPN and CDR2 SVGIG come from the germline V gene (reference sequence). The CDR3 loop spans 13 amino acids. Trimming took 0 bases from V and 2 from J, leaving 8 bases between them. These data are taken from a study of lymphopenia after photon versus proton radiotherapy. Study results and caveats: Post-nadir TCR diversity decline inversely tracked overall survival among those who died. Oligoclonal CD8+ Temra expansion after nadir drove photon patients' diversity drop.

The sequencing used peripheral blood, collected from a patient treated with proton-based radiotherapy. The chain joins TRBV30 to TRBJ2-7; no clear D gene. This receptor was obtained from a woman aged 55-70 years with cholangiocarcinoma. Some clones in this sample may be carry-over from other donors' samples. CDR3 coding DNA: TGTGCCTGGAGTGTCCAGGCAGCCTACGAGCAGTACTTC. Protein product: CAWSVQAAYEQYF.